This entry is about one T cell receptor beta chain. Under the authors' procedure: Reference gene primer amplification gave estimated nucleated cell counts. The method was immunoSEQ multiplex PCR; TCRdb's version includes in-frame clones alone and lacks a portion of them. Clone size and V and J calls were adopted from that table, with D and trimming inferred from the DNA. The table records under 110,000 clones, about 85% of them present only once. This entry is derived from a study of blood T cell repertoires in COVID-19. The wider study: Specimens from acute and convalescent COVID-19 originated in the United States, Italy and Spain. In each case, the material was cDNA or gDNA derived from T cells, B-cell-depleted T cells, or PBMCs.

The receptor comes from a woman aged 65 to 85 with active or convalescent COVID-19. The sequenced sample was peripheral blood.

CDR3 sequence: CASSPTSWHEKLFF. The CDR3 DNA reads as TGTGCCAGCAGTCCCACTAGTTGGCATGAAAAACTGTTTTTT. The J gene is TRBJ1-4, the V gene TRBV27; no definite D call. V was clipped by 5 bases and J by 6 bases, with 13 bases between them. Germline V gene data show CDR1 as MNHEY and CDR2 as SMNVEV (reference sequence). This CDR3 has 14 residues.